This entry lists 27 T cell receptor beta chains sequenced from one sample in a study of T cells in Graves' hyperthyroidism and ophthalmopathy. RNA transcripts were the template for amplifying TCR beta CDR3 regions. HTBI primers were the set used in a first-round RT-PCR of the TCR CDR3. TCRdb passed the multiplex PCR reads through MiXCR, listing each CDR3 protein once. The table records some 320,000 distinct CDR3 sequences, 12% to 15% of them present only once. Sequencing was performed on blood. The receptors were sampled from a woman between 35 and 50 years old with Graves' ophthalmopathy.

The J gene is TRBJ1-2, the V gene TRBV30, with TRBD1 matching 9 bases. In germline, CDR1 is GTSNPN, CDR2 SVGIG (reference sequence). V lost 0 bases to trimming and J lost 8 bases; unmatched junction nucleotides: 7. This CDR3 has 14 amino acids. The CDR3 DNA reads as TGTGCCTGGAGTGTACTTAGGGACAGGGACGGCTACACCTTC. This translates into CAWSVLRDRDGYTF.

This clonotype was seen many times. The V gene is TRBV20-1, the J gene TRBJ2-7; 9 bases align to TRBD1. The CDR3 is 15 amino acids. V shed 0 bases and J 2 bases; nucleotides not matched to a gene: 5. Germline CDR1 and CDR2: DFQATT and SNEGSKA (reference sequence). In DNA, the CDR3 is TGCAGTGCTAGAGATCGTGGGACAGGGACCTACGAGCAGTACTTC. Amino acids: CSARDRGTGTYEQYF.

This clonotype was recorded at least ten times. The chain carries TRBV5-1 and TRBJ2-3; the D is unclear. The CDR3 extends over 14 amino acids. Germline CDR1 and CDR2: SGHRS and YFSETQ. Trimming left V 0 bases short and J 4 bases short, with 9 bases between. This CDR3 reads CASSLVVFSDTQYF. CDR3 nucleotide sequence: TGCGCCAGCAGCTTGGTTGTATTTTCAGATACGCAGTATTTT.

This clonotype was observed at least ten times. This sequence joins TRBV11-1 and TRBJ2-2; TRBD1 matches at 7 bases. The CDR3 totals 16 residues. Trimming removed 4 bases from V and 1 base from J; junction bases left unmatched: 6. Germline V gene data show CDR1 as SGHAT and CDR2 as FQDESV (reference sequence). The CDR3, as DNA: TGTGCCAGCAGCTCAAGGGGGCGCGGGAACACCGGGGAGCTGTTTTTT. This encodes CASSSRGRGNTGELFF.

This clonotype was seen ten or more times. The rearrangement links TRBV7-2 to TRBJ2-3; D may be TRBD2 (6 bases). The CDR3 is 16 amino acids. V lost 2 bases to trimming and J lost 4 bases, with 16 bases between them. The V gene's germline CDR1 is SGHTA and CDR2 FQGNSA. CDR3 sequence: CASSLLARRDPDTQYF. The CDR3 bases are TGTGCCAGCAGCTTACTAGCGAGGAGGGACCCAGATACGCAGTATTTT.

Many counts were recorded for this clonotype. The chain carries TRBV5-5 and TRBJ1-1; TRBD1 is a possible D gene (6 bases). The germline V and J ends were trimmed by 4 bases and 1 base, with 14 bases remaining between them. Germline V gene lookup returns CDR1 SGHKS and CDR2 YYEKEE (reference sequence). The CDR3 is 15 amino acids. CDR3 loop: CASSQAMTGNTEAFF. In DNA form, the CDR3 reads TGTGCCAGCAGCCAAGCCATGACAGGGAACACTGAAGCTTTCTTT. The full variable domain, its missing parts supplied by reference TRBV5-5 and TRBJ1-1, is DAGVTQSPTHLIKTRGQQVTLRCSPISGHKSVSWYQQVLGQGPQFIFQYYEKEERGRGNFPDRFSARQFPNYSSELNVNALLLGDSALYLCASSQAMTGNTEAFFGQGTRLTVV.

This clonotype was detected only a few times. This CDR3 reads CSAISTGQVGEQYF. The CDR3 DNA follows: TGCAGTGCTATATCTACTGGACAGGTTGGGGAGCAGTACTTC. The chain carries TRBV20-1 and TRBJ2-7; 7 nucleotides agree with TRBD1. The germline V gene encodes CDR1 DFQATT and CDR2 SNEGSKA (reference sequence). With 4 bases clipped from V and 7 bases from J, the junction kept 13 bases outside the gene matches. The length of the CDR3 is 14 residues.

This clonotype was observed many times. The gene calls are TRBV19 and TRBJ2-7; 13 bases line up with TRBD2. The CDR3 length is 15 residues. Per germline, CDR1 LNHDA and CDR2 SQIVND (reference sequence). V lost 4 bases and J lost 2; bases outside the gene matches: 2. The CDR3 DNA reads TGTGCCAGTAGTAGACTAGCGGGGGGCCCCTACGAGCAGTACTTC. Its translation: CASSRLAGGPYEQYF.

The chain uses TRBV5-4 and TRBJ1-1; D remains unclear. Trimming removed 5 bases at V and 2 bases at J, with 7 bases between. Germline CDR1 reads SGHNT; CDR2 reads YYREEE (reference sequence). The CDR3 length is 12 residues. CDR3 bases: TGTGCCAGCAGAGGGAGAAACACTGAAGCTTTCTTT. Translation gives CASRGRNTEAFF.

This clonotype has more than one count but fewer than ten. The chain couples TRBV12-3 or TRBV12-4 to TRBJ2-7; D is perhaps TRBD1 or TRBD2 (6 bases each). V was cut by 6 bases and J by 6 bases, with 18 bases left in between. CDR3 length: 14 amino acids. The CDR3 bases are TGTGCCAGCAGGAGCCTTACTGGAGGGGGCGAGCAGTACTTC. Translation: CASRSLTGGGEQYF.

The V call is TRBV19, the J call TRBJ2-1, with 10 bases fitting TRBD2. Germline V gene data show CDR1 as LNHDA and CDR2 as SQIVND (reference sequence). The length of the CDR3 is 18 residues. The V and J ends lost 0 bases and 0 bases, in that order; junction bases with no gene match: 5. CDR3 nucleotides: TGTGCCAGTAGTATAGATCTACCTAGCGGGAGCTCCTACAATGAGCAGTTCTTC. This sequence encodes CASSIDLPSGSSYNEQFF.

This clonotype was found many times. The V call is TRBV3-1, the J call TRBJ2-1, with 13 bases fitting TRBD2. Germline V gene data show CDR1 as LGHDT and CDR2 as YNNKEL (reference sequence). The CDR3 totals 17 residues. The V segment lost 2 bases and the J segment 3 bases; nucleotides outside the gene matches: 4. In DNA, the CDR3 is TGTGCCAGCAGCCAAAGACTAGCGGGGGGAATCTACAATGAGCAGTTCTTC. It translates to CASSQRLAGGIYNEQFF.

Many counts were recorded for this clonotype. This chain links TRBV2 with TRBJ1-1; 7 bases map to TRBD1. The CDR3 is made up of 15 amino acids. The V gene's germline CDR1 is SNHLY and CDR2 FYNNEI. Germline trimming cut 5 bases from V and 2 bases from J; bases unmatched to any gene: 8. The CDR3 region is CASSPRTGYNTEAFF. CDR3 nucleotides: TGTGCCAGCAGTCCCCGGACAGGTTATAACACTGAAGCTTTCTTT.

V is TRBV18 and J is TRBJ1-4; 7 nucleotides match TRBD1. Germline V lookup: CDR1 KGHSH, CDR2 LQKENI. CDR3 length: 16 amino acids. V lost 3 bases to trimming and J lost 3 bases; unmatched junction nucleotides: 7. In DNA, the CDR3 is TGTGCCAGCTCACCCCTTGCGACAGGGCCTAATGAAAAACTGTTTTTT. Translated: CASSPLATGPNEKLFF.

This clonotype appeared a few times. The rearrangement uses TRBV4-1 and TRBJ2-5, with 10 nucleotides matching TRBD2. The germline gives CDR1 MGHRA, CDR2 YSYEKL. Germline trimming cut 3 bases from V and 5 bases from J; bases unmatched to any gene: 12. This CDR3 is 17 amino acids long. The DNA of the CDR3 is TGCGCCAGCAGCCAGGCCCGCTTGGGAGCGGGGGGGGAGACCCAGTACTTC. Amino acid sequence: CASSQARLGAGGETQYF.

This clonotype was detected ten times or more. The chain is built from TRBV28 and TRBJ1-1; D is perhaps TRBD1 (6 bases). The CDR3 extends over 13 amino acids. Trimming removed 3 bases at V and 3 bases at J, with 8 bases between. Germline CDR1 is MDHEN and CDR2 is SYDVKM. As DNA, the CDR3 is TGTGCCAGCAGTTTTGAGGGGGACACTGAAGCTTTCTTT. This codes for CASSFEGDTEAFF. The full variable domain, with the rest looked up from reference TRBV28 and TRBJ1-1, is DVKVTQSSRYLVKRTGEKVFLECVQDMDHENMFWYRQDPGLGLRLIYFSYDVKMKEKGDIPEGYSVSREKKERFSLILESASTNQTSMYLCASSFEGDTEAFFGQGTRLTVV.

V is TRBV6-5 and J is TRBJ2-2; 8 positions match TRBD2. This CDR3 contains 14 residues. V gave up 3 bases and J gave up 8 bases; unmatched junction bases: 5. Germline V gives CDR1 MNHEY, CDR2 SVGAGI. The CDR3 loop reads CASSYAAGEGELFF. CDR3 DNA sequence: TGTGCCAGCAGTTATGCAGCGGGAGAGGGGGAGCTGTTTTTT.

This clonotype appeared many times. The CDR3 protein is CASSRNPRSGGGETQYF. The CDR3 bases are TGTGCCAGCAGCCGCAACCCGCGTAGCGGGGGTGGAGAGACCCAGTACTTC. The chain links TRBV7-6 to TRBJ2-5; 9 bases match TRBD2. CDR3 size: 17 residues. Germline V gene data show CDR1 as SGHVS and CDR2 as FNYEAQ. V lost 5 bases and J lost 4; bases outside the gene matches: 14.

This clonotype was seen a few times. The rearrangement joins TRBV3-1 to TRBJ2-5; D is perhaps TRBD2 (6 bases). The ends were cut back, 0 bases at V and 3 bases at J, with 8 bases in the middle. The CDR3 extends over 14 amino acids. Germline V CDR1 and CDR2: LGHDT, YNNKEL (reference sequence). CDR3 loop: CASSQEEGEETQYF. CDR3 nucleotide sequence: TGTGCCAGCAGCCAAGAGGAGGGAGAAGAGACCCAGTACTTC.

This clonotype has a count of ten or more. The gene calls are TRBV10-3 and TRBJ1-6, with D perhaps TRBD1 (5 bases). The germline gives CDR1 ENHRY, CDR2 SYGVKD. The CDR3 has 13 amino acids. The V gene lost 10 bases and the J gene lost 8 bases, with 15 bases spanning the gap. The CDR3 region is CASNQGDHSPLHF. As DNA, the CDR3 is TGTGCCAGCAACCAGGGTGATCATTCACCCCTCCACTTT.

Worth noting for this clonotype: This clone may be a read error of a much larger clone one base away. The rearrangement uses TRBV20-1 and TRBJ2-5, with 10 bases matching TRBD2. The CDR3 totals 15 residues. Germline lookup yields CDR1 DFQATT and CDR2 SNEGSKA (reference sequence). J was trimmed by 0 bases and V by 6 bases; bases with no gene match: 7. The CDR3 DNA follows: TGCAGTGCGACCTGGACTAGCGGAAACCAAGAGACCCAGTACTTC. Translating it yields CSATWTSGNQETQYF.

This clonotype has just a few counts. V usage is TRBV3-1 and J usage is TRBJ1-1; tentatively, D is TRBD1 (6 bases). The CDR3 totals 14 residues. The V end lost 7 bases, the J end lost 4 bases, and 16 bases lay between the germline ends. Germline V gene sequence: CDR1 LGHDT, CDR2 YNNKEL (reference sequence). In DNA form, the CDR3 reads TGTGCCAGCATCTCTAACAGGGATGGCACTGAAGCTTTCTTT. It encodes CASISNRDGTEAFF.

This clonotype was seen more than once but under ten times. The chain has TRBV14 and TRBJ1-2, with D unresolved. The V and J ends lost 0 bases and 5 bases respectively, with 7 bases between them. CDR1 and CDR2 (germline): SGHDN, FVKESK. The CDR3 is 13 amino acids. CDR3 nucleotide sequence: TGTGCCAGCAGCCAAGATGCCGGGTATGGCTACACCTTC. It yields the protein CASSQDAGYGYTF.

The chain carries TRBV10-2 and TRBJ2-1; 7 positions match TRBD2. The CDR3 consists of 14 residues. Germline-derived CDR1 and CDR2 are WSHSY and SAAADI. Trimming at V came to 7 bases and at J to 2 bases, leaving 5 bases not matched to a gene. The CDR3 loop reads CASTVGLAYNEQFF. The CDR3 DNA is TGCGCCAGCACGGTCGGACTAGCCTACAATGAGCAGTTCTTC.

Ten or more counts support this clonotype. The chain employs TRBV11-2 and TRBJ2-3; no clear D. Germline assignment: CDR1 SGHAT and CDR2 FQNNGV. CDR3 length: 16 residues. V lost 0 bases and J 4 bases, leaving 14 bases between the germline ends. The CDR3 loop reads CASSLEGGSAPDTQYF. The DNA for the CDR3 is TGTGCCAGCAGCTTAGAGGGTGGGTCAGCCCCAGATACGCAGTATTTT.

This clonotype was seen more than once but under ten times. This chain connects TRBV6-1 to TRBJ1-2, with D uncertain. CDR1 is MNHNS, CDR2 SASEGT, per germline. CDR3 length equals 13 residues. Trimming removed 1 base from V and 1 base from J, with 4 bases in between. The CDR3 DNA sequence: TGTGCCAGCAGTGAAGGGCTTAACTATGGCTACACCTTC. Protein product: CASSEGLNYGYTF.

This clonotype was seen at least ten times. The chain carries TRBV7-6 and TRBJ2-3; no definite D call. Germline V lookup: CDR1 SGHVS, CDR2 FNYEAQ. The CDR3 is made up of 12 amino acids. V lost 5 bases, J lost 6 bases, and 9 bases lay in between. The CDR3 coding sequence is TGTGCCAGCAGCCCAAAAGGGGATACGCAGTATTTT. Protein sequence: CASSPKGDTQYF.